These 6 T cell receptor beta chains originate from one sample sequenced in a study of blood T cell repertoires in COVID-19. Profiling relied on immunoSEQ multiplex PCR, and the TCRdb table lists in-frame clones only, not all of them. Among 250,000 to 350,000 clones listed, around 90% were seen once. Input material: peripheral blood. The source of these receptors is a woman in her 30s with COVID-19, enrolled during active disease.

This chain connects TRBV10-2 to TRBJ2-7, with 7 bases lining up with TRBD1. Germline values: CDR1 WSHSY, CDR2 SAAADI. The CDR3 is made up of 13 amino acids. V lost 5 bases and J lost 2; bases outside the gene matches: 3. The CDR3: CASSPGTAYEQYF. The CDR3 nucleotides read TGCGCCAGCAGTCCCGGGACAGCCTACGAGCAGTACTTC.

The J gene is TRBJ2-7, the V gene TRBV5-4, with D maybe TRBD2 (5 bases). The CDR3 runs 12 residues. The V end lost 7 bases, the J end lost 3 bases, and 11 bases lay between the germline ends. Germline V gene sequence: CDR1 SGHNT, CDR2 YYREEE (reference sequence). CDR3 DNA: TGTGCCAGCTCCCCGGGGAACTACGAGCAGTACTTC. It is translated as CASSPGNYEQYF.

This chain connects TRBV30 to TRBJ1-5; 12 nucleotides agree with TRBD1. The trim removed 3 bases at V and 5 bases at J, leaving 2 bases unmatched. The CDR3 has 14 residues. Germline V gives CDR1 GTSNPN, CDR2 SVGIG (reference sequence). For the CDR3, the DNA is TGTGCCTGGAGGGGGACAGGGGGCCATCAGCCCCAGCATTTT. This translates into CAWRGTGGHQPQHF.

The chain recombines TRBV7-9 with TRBJ1-2; no clear D gene. Germline assignment: CDR1 SEHNR and CDR2 FQNEAQ (reference sequence). CDR3 length equals 12 residues. V gave up 4 bases and J gave up 6 bases, with 9 bases separating them. The CDR3 is CASSSDDNGYTF. Here the CDR3 DNA reads TGTGCCAGCAGCTCCGACGACAATGGCTACACCTTC.

This rearrangement joins TRBV4-2 to TRBJ2-2; weak D call: TRBD1 (6 bases). The CDR3 sequence is 14 residues long. In germline, CDR1 is LGHNA, CDR2 YNFKEQ. Trimming took off 2 bases at V and 6 bases at J, with 10 bases between the two ends. CDR3 in amino acids: CASSQTGLSGELFF. DNA for the CDR3: TGTGCCAGCAGCCAAACAGGGCTATCCGGGGAGCTGTTTTTT.

V usage is TRBV9 and J usage is TRBJ1-3; 7 bases match TRBD1. Trimming removed 3 bases from V and 0 bases from J; junction bases left unmatched: 6. Germline CDR1 SGDLS, CDR2 YYNGEE. The CDR3 extends over 16 amino acids. The CDR3 is CASSASGQASGNTIYF. The CDR3 region has the DNA TGTGCCAGCAGCGCCTCCGGACAGGCCTCTGGAAACACCATATATTTT.